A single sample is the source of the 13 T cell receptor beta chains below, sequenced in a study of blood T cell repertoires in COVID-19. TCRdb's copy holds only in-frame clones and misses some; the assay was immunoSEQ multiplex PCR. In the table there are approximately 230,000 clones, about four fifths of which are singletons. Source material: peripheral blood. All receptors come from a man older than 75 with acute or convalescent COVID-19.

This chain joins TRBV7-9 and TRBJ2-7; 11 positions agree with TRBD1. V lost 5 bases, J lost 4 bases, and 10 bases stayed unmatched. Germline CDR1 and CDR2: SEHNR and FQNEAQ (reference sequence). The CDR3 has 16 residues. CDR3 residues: CASSREGDRGWYEQYF. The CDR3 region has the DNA TGTGCCAGCAGCAGAGAAGGGGACAGGGGGTGGTACGAGCAGTACTTC.

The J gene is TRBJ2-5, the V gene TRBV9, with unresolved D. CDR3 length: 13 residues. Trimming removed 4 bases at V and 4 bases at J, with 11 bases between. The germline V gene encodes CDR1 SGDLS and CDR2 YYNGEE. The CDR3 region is CASSPLGPETQYF. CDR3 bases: TGTGCCAGCAGCCCCCTGGGCCCAGAGACCCAGTACTTC.

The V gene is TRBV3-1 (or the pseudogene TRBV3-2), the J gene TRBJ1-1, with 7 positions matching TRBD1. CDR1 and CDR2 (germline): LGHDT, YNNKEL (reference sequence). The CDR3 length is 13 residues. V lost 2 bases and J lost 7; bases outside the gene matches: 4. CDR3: CASSQPQGGEAFF. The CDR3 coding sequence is TGTGCCAGCAGCCAACCCCAGGGGGGTGAAGCTTTCTTT.

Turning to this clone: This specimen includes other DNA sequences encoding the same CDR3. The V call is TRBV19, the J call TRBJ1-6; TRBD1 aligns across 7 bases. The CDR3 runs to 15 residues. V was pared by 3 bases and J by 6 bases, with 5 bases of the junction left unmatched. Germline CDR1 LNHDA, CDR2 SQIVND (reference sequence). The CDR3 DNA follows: TGTGCCAGTAGTATCGGGGACAGAGTTAATTCACCCCTCCACTTT. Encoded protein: CASSIGDRVNSPLHF. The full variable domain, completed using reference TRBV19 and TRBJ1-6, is DGGITQSPKYLFRKEGQNVTLSCEQNLNHDAMYWYRQDPGQGLRLIYYSQIVNDFQKGDIAEGYSVSREKKESFPLTVTSAQKNPTAFYLCASSIGDRVNSPLHFGNGTRLTVT.

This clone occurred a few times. This CDR3 is CASSNGPGFTDTQYF. CDR3 nucleotides: TGTGCCAGCAGTAATGGGCCGGGGTTTACAGATACGCAGTATTTT. The genes are TRBV6-5 and TRBJ2-3, with D maybe TRBD2 (5 bases). From germline, CDR1 is MNHEY and CDR2 SVGAGI. The CDR3 sequence is 15 residues long. V lost 5 bases and J lost 3, with 15 bases in between.

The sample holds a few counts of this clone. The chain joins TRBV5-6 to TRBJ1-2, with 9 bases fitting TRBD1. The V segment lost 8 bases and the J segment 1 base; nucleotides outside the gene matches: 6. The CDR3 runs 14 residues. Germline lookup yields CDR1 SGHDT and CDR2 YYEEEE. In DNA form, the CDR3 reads TGTGCCAGTTCGACAGGGGGGCTTAACTATGGCTACACCTTC. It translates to CASSTGGLNYGYTF.

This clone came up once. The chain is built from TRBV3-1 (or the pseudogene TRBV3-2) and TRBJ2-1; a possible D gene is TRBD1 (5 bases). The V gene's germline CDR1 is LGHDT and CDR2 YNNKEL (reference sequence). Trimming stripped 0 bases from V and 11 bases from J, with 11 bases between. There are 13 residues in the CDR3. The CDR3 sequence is CASSQDRWGKQFF. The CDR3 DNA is TGTGCCAGCAGCCAAGATAGGTGGGGCAAGCAGTTCTTC.

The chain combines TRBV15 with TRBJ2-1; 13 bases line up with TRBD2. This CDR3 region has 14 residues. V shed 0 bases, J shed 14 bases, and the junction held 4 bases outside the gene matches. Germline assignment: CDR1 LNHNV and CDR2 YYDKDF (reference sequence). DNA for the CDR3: TGTGCCACCAGCAGAGACCGGACTAGCGGGAGAGAGTTCTTC. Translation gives CATSRDRTSGREFF.

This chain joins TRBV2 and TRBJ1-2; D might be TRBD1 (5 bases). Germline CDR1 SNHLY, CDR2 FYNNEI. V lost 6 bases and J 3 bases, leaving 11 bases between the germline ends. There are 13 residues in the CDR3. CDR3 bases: TGTGCCAGCAGCTATAAGACAGACTATGGCTACACCTTC. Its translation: CASSYKTDYGYTF.

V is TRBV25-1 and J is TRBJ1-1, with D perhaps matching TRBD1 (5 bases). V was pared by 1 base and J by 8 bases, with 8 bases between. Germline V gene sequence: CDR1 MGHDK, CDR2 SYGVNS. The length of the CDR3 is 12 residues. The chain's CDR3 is CASSESRGEAFF. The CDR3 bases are TGTGCCAGCAGTGAATCCCGGGGGGAAGCTTTCTTT.

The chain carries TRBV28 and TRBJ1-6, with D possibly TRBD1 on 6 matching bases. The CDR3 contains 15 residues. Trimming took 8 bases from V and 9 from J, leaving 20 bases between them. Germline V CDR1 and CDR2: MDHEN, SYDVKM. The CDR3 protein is CASGGGRSTISPLHF. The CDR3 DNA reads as TGTGCCAGCGGGGGGGGGCGGTCAACAATTTCACCCCTCCACTTT.

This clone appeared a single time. For the CDR3, the DNA is TGTGCCAGCAGTCCCGTCTGGGGACAGGGGTATAGGTACACCTTC. Residues: CASSPVWGQGYRYTF. The chain couples TRBV27 to TRBJ1-2; 10 nucleotides align to TRBD1. Germline lookup yields CDR1 MNHEY and CDR2 SMNVEV (reference sequence). The CDR3 covers 15 residues. V was clipped by 5 bases and J by 11 bases; unmatched bases: 14.

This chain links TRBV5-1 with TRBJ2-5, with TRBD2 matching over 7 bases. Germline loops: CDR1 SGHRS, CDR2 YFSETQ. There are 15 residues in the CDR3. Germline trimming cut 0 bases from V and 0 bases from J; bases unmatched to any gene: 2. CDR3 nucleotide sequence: TGCGCCAGCAGCTTGGGTCGGGGGGACCAAGAGACCCAGTACTTC. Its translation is CASSLGRGDQETQYF.